These 24 T cell receptor beta chains were sequenced from one sample in a study of blood T cell repertoires in COVID-19. The repertoire was sequenced with immunoSEQ multiplex PCR; TCRdb's copy has only in-frame clones and lacks some. Among around 180,000 clones listed, under 85% were seen once. Sample: PBMCs or T cells enriched from blood (not recorded which). These receptors came from a man aged 45-65 years who had recovered from COVID-19.

V and J are TRBV4-1 and TRBJ1-4; D might be TRBD1 (5 bases). The V gene lost 2 bases and the J gene lost 7 bases, with 11 bases spanning the gap. The CDR3 totals 14 residues. Germline-derived CDR1 and CDR2 are MGHRA and YSYEKL. CDR3 DNA sequence: TGCGCCAGCAGCCAACCGGGACTTCCTGAAAAACTGTTTTTT. This translates into CASSQPGLPEKLFF.

This clone was observed a single time. The chain uses TRBV5-4 and TRBJ1-1, with 7 bases lining up with TRBD1. V shed 4 bases and J 4 bases; nucleotides not matched to a gene: 4. The CDR3 runs 13 residues. CDR1 is SGHNT, CDR2 YYREEE, per germline (reference sequence). DNA of the CDR3: TGTGCCAGCAGCCACGGGACAGCCACTGAAGCTTTCTTT. It translates to CASSHGTATEAFF.

This clone was seen repeatedly, ten times or more. One end of the junction fails to match germline, which may point to a read error. The CDR3 loop is CASAREGTGATSRHF. Written as DNA, the CDR3 is TGCGCCAGCGCAAGAGAGGGGACAGGGGCCACCAGTCGGCACTTC. This chain connects TRBV4-1 to TRBJ2-7; 10 bases agree with TRBD1. The CDR3 has 15 residues. Germline V gene data show CDR1 as MGHRA and CDR2 as YSYEKL.

The chain uses TRBV21-1 and TRBJ1-2; the table's D call, TRBD1, was not checked against the DNA. TRBV21-1 is an annotated pseudogene. The CDR3 is made up of 16 amino acids. The CDR3 protein is CASSAGRSGTDGSYTF. Here the CDR3 DNA reads TGTGCCAGCAGCGCCGGAAGATCCGGGACAGACGGGAGCTACACCTTC.

This rearrangement joins TRBV3-1 (or the pseudogene TRBV3-2) to TRBJ2-1, with D tentatively TRBD2 (6 bases). The CDR3 extends over 14 amino acids. The V gene lost 5 bases and the J gene lost 6 bases, with 14 bases spanning the gap. Germline V gene lookup returns CDR1 LGHDT and CDR2 YNNKEL (reference sequence). The CDR3: CASSFGTWGNEQFF. The CDR3 DNA is TGTGCCAGCAGCTTCGGGACTTGGGGCAATGAGCAGTTCTTC.

This rearrangement joins TRBV5-1 to TRBJ1-1; unclear D gene. There are 15 residues in the CDR3. CDR1 SGHRS and CDR2 YFSETQ come from the germline V gene. The V and J ends lost 6 bases and 0 bases respectively, with 15 bases between them. The CDR3 nucleotides are TGCGCCAGCAAGGGCGGGGTATACATGAACACTGAAGCTTTCTTT. Translating gives CASKGGVYMNTEAFF.

The rearrangement uses TRBV12-3 or TRBV12-4 and TRBJ1-1; tentative D call: TRBD1 (6 bases). Trimming took off 10 bases at V and 8 bases at J, with 17 bases between the two ends. The CDR3 runs 12 residues. The CDR3 nucleotides are TGTGCCACATCCCCCAGGACAGCAGAAGCTTTCTTT. Its protein product is CATSPRTAEAFF.

The chain carries TRBV18 and TRBJ2-3; TRBD1 matches at 7 bases. Trimming removed 2 bases from V and 6 bases from J; junction bases left unmatched: 11. Per the germline V gene, CDR1 is KGHSH and CDR2 is LQKENI. CDR3 length: 16 residues. As DNA, the CDR3 is TGTGCCAGCTCACCAATGAGACAGGGAGCTTCCGATACGCAGTATTTT. It specifies CASSPMRQGASDTQYF.

The gene calls are TRBV18 and TRBJ1-3; possible D gene TRBD1, 5 bases. The V gene lost 2 bases and the J gene lost 1 base, with 12 bases spanning the gap. The CDR3 sequence is 16 residues long. Germline CDR1 and CDR2: KGHSH and LQKENI. CDR3 nucleotide sequence: TGTGCCAGCTCACCAATCTCAGGGATATCTGGAAACACCATATATTTT. Translating gives CASSPISGISGNTIYF. Complete variable domain (other parts from reference TRBV18 and TRBJ1-3): NAGVMQNPRHLVRRRGQEARLRCSPMKGHSHVYWYRQLPEEGLKFMVYLQKENIIDESGMPKERFSAEFPKEGPSILRIQQVVRGDSAAYFCASSPISGISGNTIYFGEGSWLTVV.

This clone appeared a few times. The chain couples TRBV30 to TRBJ1-2; 10 bases fit TRBD1. Germline-derived CDR1 and CDR2 are GTSNPN and SVGIG (reference sequence). V trimming: 0 bases; J trimming: 8 bases; junction bases outside the gene matches: 3. The CDR3 covers 13 residues. In DNA, the CDR3 is TGTGCCTGGAGTGTGCGGACAGGGGGAGGCTACACCTTC. Its translation: CAWSVRTGGGYTF.

The rearrangement links TRBV5-4 to TRBJ2-3; D call uncertain. The V gene's germline CDR1 is SGHNT and CDR2 YYREEE (reference sequence). V dropped 4 bases and J dropped 2 bases, with 5 bases sitting between them. This CDR3 is built from 12 residues. The CDR3 coding sequence is TGTGCCAGCAGCACAACCACAGATACGCAGTATTTT. It yields the protein CASSTTTDTQYF.

The chain is built from TRBV30 and TRBJ2-2; 11 bases align to TRBD1. This CDR3 region has 16 residues. The ends lost 0 bases at V and 4 bases at J; junction bases unmatched: 4. Per the germline V gene, CDR1 is GTSNPN and CDR2 is SVGIG (reference sequence). Here the CDR3 reads CAWSVKGTGGTGELFF. CDR3 nucleotide sequence: TGTGCCTGGAGTGTAAAGGGGACAGGGGGCACCGGGGAGCTGTTTTTT.

The chain is built from TRBV11-2 and TRBJ1-1; D perhaps matches TRBD1 (6 bases). This CDR3 comprises 19 residues. Germline V gives CDR1 SGHAT, CDR2 FQNNGV. The ends were cut back, 5 bases at V and 4 bases at J, with 29 bases in the middle. This chain's CDR3 is CASSPKWAGARGSGTEAFF. Written as DNA, the CDR3 is TGTGCCAGCAGCCCTAAATGGGCAGGGGCGCGGGGGAGCGGCACTGAAGCTTTCTTT.

The chain combines TRBV10-3 with TRBJ2-6, with TRBD1 matching 11 bases. This CDR3 is 19 amino acids long. The V gene end was trimmed by 5 bases and the J gene end by 2 bases; junction bases not matched to a gene: 11. CDR1 is ENHRY, CDR2 SYGVKD, per germline. The CDR3 region is CAISSGTGGSGPGANVLTF. The CDR3 DNA sequence: TGTGCCATCAGTTCCGGGACAGGGGGATCGGGGCCTGGGGCCAACGTCCTGACTTTC.

Here the CDR3 DNA reads TGTGCCAGCAGCACCCTACCCCGAGGGGGGGCCGGGGAGACCCAGTACTTC. This codes for CASSTLPRGGAGETQYF. This chain joins TRBV9 and TRBJ2-5; perhaps TRBD2 as D (7 bases). The CDR3 consists of 17 residues. Per germline, CDR1 SGDLS and CDR2 YYNGEE. V lost 4 bases and J 5 bases, leaving 24 bases between the germline ends. Based on the CDR3 plus reference TRBV9 and TRBJ2-5, the full variable domain is DSGVTQTPKHLITATGQRVTLRCSPRSGDLSVYWYQQSLDQGLQFLIQYYNGEERAKGNILERFSAQQFPDLHSELNLSSLELGDSALYFCASSTLPRGGAGETQYFGPGTRLLVL.

The CDR3 spells CASRRYTGELFF. In nucleotides, the CDR3 is TGCGCCAGCAGACGGTACACCGGGGAGCTGTTTTTT. The chain has TRBV5-1 and TRBJ2-2, with D unclear. The CDR3 has 12 amino acids. Trimming left V 5 bases short and J 3 bases short, with 5 bases between. Germline assignment: CDR1 SGHRS and CDR2 YFSETQ.

The chain joins TRBV3-1 (or the pseudogene TRBV3-2) to TRBJ2-1, with 13 bases aligning to TRBD2. Trimming cost V 3 bases and J 4 bases; bases outside gene matches: 6. Looked up from germline, CDR1 is LGHDT and CDR2 is YNNKEL (reference sequence). There are 17 residues in the CDR3. CDR3 in DNA: TGTGCCAGCAGCCAGATAGCGGGACTAGCGGGATACAATGAGCAGTTCTTC. Amino acids: CASSQIAGLAGYNEQFF.

The chain combines TRBV19 with TRBJ1-2; no reliable D call. This CDR3 has 13 amino acids. Deletions cut 3 bases from V and 4 bases from J, with 9 bases between. CDR1 LNHDA and CDR2 SQIVND come from the germline V gene (reference sequence). The CDR3 region has the DNA TGTGCCAGTAGTATTAAGGGAGGCTATGGCTACACCTTC. The encoded protein is CASSIKGGYGYTF.

This chain connects TRBV28 to TRBJ2-6; TRBD1 matches 9 bases. The CDR3 covers 17 residues. Germline CDR1 reads MDHEN; CDR2 reads SYDVKM. V gave up 3 bases and J gave up 1 base; unmatched junction bases: 4. The DNA for the CDR3 is TGTGCCAGCAGTTTCGGGGACAGGGTTTCTGGGGCCAACGTCCTGACTTTC. It yields the protein CASSFGDRVSGANVLTF.

This clone was seen a handful of times. The chain joins TRBV5-4 to TRBJ2-1, with TRBD1 matching 8 bases. CDR3 length: 15 amino acids. The germline V gene encodes CDR1 SGHNT and CDR2 YYREEE (reference sequence). The V and J ends lost 3 bases and 3 bases, in that order; junction bases with no gene match: 5. The CDR3 here is CASSSSGQVYNEQFF. CDR3 bases: TGTGCCAGCAGCTCCTCGGGACAGGTCTACAATGAGCAGTTCTTC.

V is TRBV2 and J is TRBJ2-1, with 8 nucleotides matching TRBD2. The germline gives CDR1 SNHLY, CDR2 FYNNEI. After removal of 5 bases from V and 7 bases from J, the junction contained 16 bases not matched to a gene. CDR3 size: 17 residues. Written as DNA, the CDR3 is TGTGCCAGCAGTCCCGTCTATGCCGGGGGGGCTGGGAATGAGCAGTTCTTC. Residues: CASSPVYAGGAGNEQFF.

The chain uses TRBV9 and TRBJ1-6, with 9 bases fitting TRBD1. After removal of 2 bases from V and 9 bases from J, the junction contained 0 bases not matched to a gene. This CDR3 spans 13 amino acids. Germline V gives CDR1 SGDLS, CDR2 YYNGEE. As DNA, the CDR3 is TGTGCCAGCAGCGTGGACAGGGGTTCACCCCTCCACTTT. Residues: CASSVDRGSPLHF. Full variable domain (rest looked up from reference TRBV9 and TRBJ1-6): DSGVTQTPKHLITATGQRVTLRCSPRSGDLSVYWYQQSLDQGLQFLIQYYNGEERAKGNILERFSAQQFPDLHSELNLSSLELGDSALYFCASSVDRGSPLHFGNGTRLTVT.

The genes are TRBV5-1 and TRBJ2-7; 10 bases map to TRBD1. Germline loops: CDR1 SGHRS, CDR2 YFSETQ. This CDR3 is 16 amino acids long. V lost 0 bases and J lost 2; bases outside the gene matches: 5. The CDR3 protein is CASSLDGQGGTYEQYF. DNA of the CDR3: TGCGCCAGCAGCTTGGATGGACAGGGGGGCACCTACGAGCAGTACTTC.

The rearrangement links TRBV2 to TRBJ2-7; D may be TRBD2 (5 bases). This CDR3 contains 11 residues. CDR1 is SNHLY, CDR2 FYNNEI, per germline. The V and J ends lost 4 bases and 4 bases respectively, with 5 bases between them. The CDR3 DNA follows: TGTGCCAGCAGTGGAGGGTACGAGCAGTACTTC. Its translation is CASSGGYEQYF.